This TCR beta chain was captured in a study of cytomegalovirus exposure and HLA in healthy donors. Repertoires were generated with immunoSEQ multiplex PCR, while TCRdb's copy carries only in-frame clones and drops some. The repertoire holds 55,000 to 80,000 clones, with 95% as singletons. V trimming: 3 bases; J trimming: 0 bases; junction bases outside the gene matches: 8. Per germline, CDR1 SGHTA and CDR2 FQGNSA. The CDR3 is made up of 17 amino acids. The chain joins TRBV7-2 to TRBJ2-1, with TRBD1 matching 7 bases. The sequenced sample was PBMCs. This sequence originates from a woman under 30 in good health and CMV-seropositive. CDR3 nucleotide sequence: TGTGCCAGCAGCTTCGACAGGGCCCGCGGCTCCTACAATGAGCAGTTCTTC. Amino acids: CASSFDRARGSYNEQFF.